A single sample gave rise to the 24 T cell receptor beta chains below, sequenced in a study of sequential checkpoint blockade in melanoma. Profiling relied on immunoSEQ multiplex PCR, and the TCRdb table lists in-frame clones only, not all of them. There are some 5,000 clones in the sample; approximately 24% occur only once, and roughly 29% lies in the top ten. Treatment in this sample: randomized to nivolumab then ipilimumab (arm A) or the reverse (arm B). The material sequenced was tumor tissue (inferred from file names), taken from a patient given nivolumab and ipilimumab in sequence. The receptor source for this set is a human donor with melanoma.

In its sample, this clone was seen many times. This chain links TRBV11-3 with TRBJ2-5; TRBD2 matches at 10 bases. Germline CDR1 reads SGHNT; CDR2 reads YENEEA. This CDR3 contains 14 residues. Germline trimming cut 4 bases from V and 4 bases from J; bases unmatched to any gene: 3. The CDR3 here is CASSSGLAVETQYF. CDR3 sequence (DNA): TGTGCCAGCAGCTCTGGACTAGCGGTAGAGACCCAGTACTTC.

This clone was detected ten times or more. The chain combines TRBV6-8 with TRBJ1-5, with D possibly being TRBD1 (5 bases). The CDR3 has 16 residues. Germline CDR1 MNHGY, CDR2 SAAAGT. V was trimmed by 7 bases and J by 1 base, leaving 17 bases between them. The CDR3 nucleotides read TGTGCCAGCACCATTGGATCTGGGGGAAGCAATCAGCCCCAGCATTTT. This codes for CASTIGSGGSNQPQHF.

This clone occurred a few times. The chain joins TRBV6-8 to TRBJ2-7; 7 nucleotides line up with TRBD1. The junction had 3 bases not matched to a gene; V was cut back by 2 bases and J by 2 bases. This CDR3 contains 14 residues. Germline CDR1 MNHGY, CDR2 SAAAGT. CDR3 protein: CASSYGQGAYEQYF. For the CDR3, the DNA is TGTGCCAGCAGTTACGGGCAGGGGGCCTACGAGCAGTACTTC.

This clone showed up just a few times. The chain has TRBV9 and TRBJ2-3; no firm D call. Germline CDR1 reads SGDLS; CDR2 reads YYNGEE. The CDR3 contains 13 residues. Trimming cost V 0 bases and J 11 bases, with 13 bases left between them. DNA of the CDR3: TGTGCCAGCAGCGTAGAGGAAGGAAGTCGGCAGTATTTT. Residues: CASSVEEGSRQYF.

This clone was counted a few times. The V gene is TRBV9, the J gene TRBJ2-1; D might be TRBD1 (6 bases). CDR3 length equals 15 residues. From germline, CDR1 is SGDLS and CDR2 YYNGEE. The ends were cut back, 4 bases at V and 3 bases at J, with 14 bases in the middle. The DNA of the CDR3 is TGTGCCAGCAGCCCCACTGGGGGCTTCTACAATGAGCAGTTCTTC. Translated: CASSPTGGFYNEQFF.

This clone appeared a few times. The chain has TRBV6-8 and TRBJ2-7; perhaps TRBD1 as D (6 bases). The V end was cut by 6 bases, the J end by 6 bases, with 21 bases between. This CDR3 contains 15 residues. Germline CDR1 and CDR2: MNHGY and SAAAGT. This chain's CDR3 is CASSQNLITGIEQYF. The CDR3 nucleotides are TGTGCCAGCAGCCAAAACCTCATCACAGGGATCGAGCAGTACTTC.

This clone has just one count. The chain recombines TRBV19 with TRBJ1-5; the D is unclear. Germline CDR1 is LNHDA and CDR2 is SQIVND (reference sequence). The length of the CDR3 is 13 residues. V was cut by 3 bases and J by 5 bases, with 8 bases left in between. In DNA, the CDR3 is TGTGCCAGTAGTATGACGAAAGATCAGCCCCAGCATTTT. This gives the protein CASSMTKDQPQHF.

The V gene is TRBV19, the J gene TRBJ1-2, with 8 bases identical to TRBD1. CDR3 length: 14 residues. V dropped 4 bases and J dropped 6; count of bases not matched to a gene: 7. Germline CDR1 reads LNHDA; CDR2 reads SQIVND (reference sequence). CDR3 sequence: CASSTDRERNGYTF. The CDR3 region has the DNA TGTGCCAGTAGTACGGACAGGGAAAGGAATGGCTACACCTTC.

The CDR3 region is CASSYSVVGAKNIQYF. As DNA, the CDR3 is TGTGCCAGCAGTTACTCGGTTGTGGGGGCCAAAAACATTCAGTACTTC. V usage is TRBV6-8 and J usage is TRBJ2-4; the D is unclear. The CDR3 extends over 16 amino acids. V dropped 0 bases and J dropped 1 base, with 10 bases sitting between them. The germline CDR1 and CDR2 sequences are MNHGY and SAAAGT.

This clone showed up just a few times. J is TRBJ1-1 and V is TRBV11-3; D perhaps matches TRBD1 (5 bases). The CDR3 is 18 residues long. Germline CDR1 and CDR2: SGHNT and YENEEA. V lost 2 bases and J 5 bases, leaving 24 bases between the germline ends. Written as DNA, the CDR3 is TGTGCCAGCAGCTTATCCCCAGCTGGTGGAGGTGGGGGAACTGAAGCTTTCTTT. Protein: CASSLSPAGGGGGTEAFF. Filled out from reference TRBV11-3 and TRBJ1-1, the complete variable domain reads EAGVVQSPRYKIIEKKQPVAFWCNPISGHNTLYWYLQNLGQGPELLIRYENEEAVDDSQLPKDRFSAERLKGVDSTLKIQPAELGDSAVYLCASSLSPAGGGGGTEAFFGQGTRLTVV.

The CDR3 region has the DNA TGTGCCAGTAGTCATTGGGACAGGGGGGAAGAGACCCAGTACTTC. It codes for CASSHWDRGEETQYF. The rearrangement uses TRBV19 and TRBJ2-5, with 11 bases that match TRBD1. The junction had 5 bases not matched to a gene; V was cut back by 5 bases and J by 3 bases. The CDR3 has 15 residues. In germline, CDR1 is LNHDA, CDR2 SQIVND (reference sequence).

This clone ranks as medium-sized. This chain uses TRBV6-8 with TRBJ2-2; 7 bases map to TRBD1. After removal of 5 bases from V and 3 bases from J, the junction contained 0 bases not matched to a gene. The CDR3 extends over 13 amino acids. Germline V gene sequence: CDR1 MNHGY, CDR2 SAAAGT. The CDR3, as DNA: TGTGCCAGCAGTGACAGGGACACCGGGGAGCTGTTTTTT. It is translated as CASSDRDTGELFF.

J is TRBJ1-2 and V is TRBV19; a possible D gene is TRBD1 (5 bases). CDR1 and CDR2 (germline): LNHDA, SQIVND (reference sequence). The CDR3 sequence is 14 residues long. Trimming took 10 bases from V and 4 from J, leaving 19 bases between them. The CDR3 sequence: CATLPRQQIYGYTF. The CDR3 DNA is TGTGCCACCCTTCCTCGACAGCAAATCTATGGCTACACCTTC.

The CDR3 sequence is CASSTPGTGAFF. The CDR3 DNA reads TGTGCCAGTAGTACCCCCGGGACAGGAGCTTTCTTT. The rearrangement links TRBV19 to TRBJ1-1; 8 positions match TRBD1. V trimming: 4 bases; J trimming: 10 bases; junction bases outside the gene matches: 5. Germline V gives CDR1 LNHDA, CDR2 SQIVND (reference sequence). The CDR3 runs to 12 residues.

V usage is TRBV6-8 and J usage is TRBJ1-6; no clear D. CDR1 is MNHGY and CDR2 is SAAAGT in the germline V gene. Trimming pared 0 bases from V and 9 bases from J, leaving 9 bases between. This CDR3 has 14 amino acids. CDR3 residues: CASSYSGLGSPLHF. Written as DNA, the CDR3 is TGTGCCAGCAGTTACTCGGGTTTAGGTTCACCCCTCCACTTT.

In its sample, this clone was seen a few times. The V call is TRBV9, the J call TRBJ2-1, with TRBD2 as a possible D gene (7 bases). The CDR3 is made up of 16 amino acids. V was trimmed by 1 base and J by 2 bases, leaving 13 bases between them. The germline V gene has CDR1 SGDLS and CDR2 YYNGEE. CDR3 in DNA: TGTGCCAGCAGCGTACAGGGGAGGGGTGCCTACAATGAGCAGTTCTTC. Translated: CASSVQGRGAYNEQFF.

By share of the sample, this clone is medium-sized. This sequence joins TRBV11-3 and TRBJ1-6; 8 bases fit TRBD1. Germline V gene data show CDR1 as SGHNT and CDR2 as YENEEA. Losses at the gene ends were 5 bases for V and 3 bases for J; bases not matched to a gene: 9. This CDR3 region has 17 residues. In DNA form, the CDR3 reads TGTGCCAGCAGCCGGAGACAGGGGAATGTCTATAATTCACCCCTCCACTTT. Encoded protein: CASSRRQGNVYNSPLHF.

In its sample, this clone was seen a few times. The CDR3 DNA reads TGCAGCGTTGTACTAGCGCCTAACAATGAGCAGTTCTTC. Amino acid sequence: CSVVLAPNNEQFF. The chain carries TRBV29-1 and TRBJ2-1; 7 bases map to TRBD2. V was clipped by 4 bases and J by 5 bases; unmatched bases: 5. CDR3 length equals 13 residues. CDR1 and CDR2 from the germline V gene are SQVTM and ANQGSEA.

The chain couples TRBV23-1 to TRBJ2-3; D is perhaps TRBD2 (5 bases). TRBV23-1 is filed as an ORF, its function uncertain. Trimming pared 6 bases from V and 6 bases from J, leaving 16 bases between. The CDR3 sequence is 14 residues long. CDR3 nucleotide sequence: TGCGCCAGCAGCCACGGGGTCACGTCGGATACGCAGTATTTT. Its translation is CASSHGVTSDTQYF.

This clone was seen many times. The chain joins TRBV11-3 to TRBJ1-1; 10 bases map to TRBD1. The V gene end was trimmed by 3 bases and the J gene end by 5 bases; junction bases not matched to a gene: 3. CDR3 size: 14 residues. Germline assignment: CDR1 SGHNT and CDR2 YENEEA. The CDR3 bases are TGTGCCAGCAGCTTGGGGACAGGGGTTACTGAAGCTTTCTTT. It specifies CASSLGTGVTEAFF.

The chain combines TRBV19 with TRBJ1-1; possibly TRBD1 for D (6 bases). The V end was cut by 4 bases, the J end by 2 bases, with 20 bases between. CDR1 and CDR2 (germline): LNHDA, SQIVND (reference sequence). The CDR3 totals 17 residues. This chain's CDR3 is CASSTTGTQSSNTEAFF. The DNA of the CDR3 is TGTGCCAGTAGTACAACCGGGACACAATCCTCCAACACTGAAGCTTTCTTT.

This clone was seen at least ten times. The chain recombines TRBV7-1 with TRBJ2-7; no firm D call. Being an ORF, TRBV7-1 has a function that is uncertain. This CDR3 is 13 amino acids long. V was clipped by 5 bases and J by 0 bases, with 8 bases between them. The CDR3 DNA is TGTGCCAGCAGCCCAGACGCCTCCTACGAGCAGTACTTC. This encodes CASSPDASYEQYF.

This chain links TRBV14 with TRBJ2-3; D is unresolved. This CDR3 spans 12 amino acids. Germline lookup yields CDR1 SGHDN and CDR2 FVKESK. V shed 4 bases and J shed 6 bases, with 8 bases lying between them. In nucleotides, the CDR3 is TGTGCCAGCAGCCCAGATACGGATACGCAGTATTTT. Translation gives CASSPDTDTQYF. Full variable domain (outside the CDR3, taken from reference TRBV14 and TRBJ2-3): EAGVTQFPSHSVIEKGQTVTLRCDPISGHDNLYWYRRVMGKEIKFLLHFVKESKQDESGMPNNRFLAERTGGTYSTLKVQPAELEDSGVYFCASSPDTDTQYFGPGTRLTVL.

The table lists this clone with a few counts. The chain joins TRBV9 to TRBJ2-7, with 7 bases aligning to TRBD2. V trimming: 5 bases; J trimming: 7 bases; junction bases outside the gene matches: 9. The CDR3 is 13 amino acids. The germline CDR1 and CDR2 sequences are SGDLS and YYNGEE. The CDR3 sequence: CASRGPTGGEQYF. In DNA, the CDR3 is TGTGCCAGCAGGGGCCCCACGGGGGGAGAGCAGTACTTC.